This passage covers 28 T cell receptor beta chains from one sample sequenced in a study of T cells in Graves' hyperthyroidism and ophthalmopathy. Regions amplified from RNA transcripts were the TCR beta CDR3 regions. The HTBI set primed first-round TCR CDR3 RT-PCR. TCRdb reanalysed the multiplex PCR reads using MiXCR and keeps one entry per CDR3 protein. This table holds some 250,000 distinct CDR3 sequences, roughly 15% found once. Sequenced material: blood. The receptors shown here come from a woman aged 40 to 49 with Graves' hyperthyroidism that later progressed to Graves' ophthalmopathy.

The V and J genes are TRBV29-1 and TRBJ2-7; D is possibly TRBD2 (6 bases). Germline V gene sequence: CDR1 SQVTM, CDR2 ANQGSEA. Between the trimmed V and J ends, which lost 1 base and 3 bases, there was a span of 10 bases. CDR3 length: 13 amino acids. The CDR3 here is CSVEGLGGYEQYF. CDR3 nucleotide sequence: TGCAGCGTTGAAGGTCTCGGGGGCTACGAGCAGTACTTC.

V usage is TRBV5-1 and J usage is TRBJ2-2; 13 nucleotides line up with TRBD2. CDR1 SGHRS and CDR2 YFSETQ come from the germline V gene. There are 16 residues in the CDR3. Trimming took 4 bases from V and 6 from J; bases not matched to a gene: 6. The DNA of the CDR3 is TGCGCCAGCAGCCGGAGGGGACTAGCGGGACCCGGGGAGCTGTTTTTT. It translates to CASSRRGLAGPGELFF.

In its sample, this clonotype was seen many times. This rearrangement joins TRBV7-2 to TRBJ1-1; no definite D call. Germline V CDR1 and CDR2: SGHTA, FQGNSA. The CDR3 is 13 amino acids. The V end lost 2 bases, the J end lost 3 bases, and 7 bases lay between the germline ends. DNA for the CDR3: TGTGCCAGCAGCTTACTTAAAGACACTGAAGCTTTCTTT. This gives the protein CASSLLKDTEAFF. Full variable domain (missing parts from reference TRBV7-2 and TRBJ1-1): GAGVSQSPSNKVTEKGKDVELRCDPISGHTALYWYRQSLGQGLEFLIYFQGNSAPDKSGLPSDRFSAERTGGSVSTLTIQRTQQEDSAVYLCASSLLKDTEAFFGQGTRLTVV.

This clonotype was seen many times. The CDR3 DNA reads as TGCGCCAGCGGGACACAAGGAATAGAGACCCAGTACTTC. Protein: CASGTQGIETQYF. The chain joins TRBV10-2 to TRBJ2-5, with D possibly matching TRBD1 (6 bases). V shed 8 bases and J shed 4 bases, with 14 bases lying between them. Per germline, CDR1 WSHSY and CDR2 SAAADI. CDR3 length: 13 residues.

This clonotype came up many times. The chain carries TRBV11-2 and TRBJ2-2; TRBD2 aligns across 11 bases. V trimming: 1 base; J trimming: 5 bases; junction bases outside the gene matches: 12. Germline assignment: CDR1 SGHAT and CDR2 FQNNGV. This CDR3 spans 19 amino acids. The CDR3 protein is CASSLAHPGLAETTGELFF. CDR3 DNA sequence: TGTGCCAGCAGCTTAGCCCACCCGGGACTAGCGGAGACAACCGGGGAGCTGTTTTTT.

V is TRBV20-1 and J is TRBJ1-2; perhaps TRBD1 as D (5 bases). CDR1 is DFQATT and CDR2 is SNEGSKA in the germline V gene (reference sequence). V lost 3 bases, J lost 4 bases, and 9 bases lay in between. The CDR3 runs 12 residues. CDR3 loop: CSASGDGYGYTF. The CDR3 DNA is TGCAGTGCTAGCGGGGACGGCTATGGCTACACCTTC.

This clonotype was counted many times. The chain links TRBV6-1 to TRBJ2-1; 8 nucleotides align to TRBD2. CDR1 and CDR2 (germline): MNHNS, SASEGT. CDR3 length equals 20 residues. V lost 7 bases, J lost 0 bases, and 20 bases stayed unmatched. The CDR3 sequence is CASTLKGGLAGLSSYNEQFF. In DNA, the CDR3 is TGTGCCAGCACCCTAAAGGGAGGGCTAGCGGGCCTGAGCTCCTACAATGAGCAGTTCTTC.

The sample holds many counts of this clonotype. V and J are TRBV10-1 and TRBJ2-7; D remains unclear. CDR1 and CDR2 (germline): WNHNN, SYGVQD (reference sequence). The ends were cut back, 0 bases at V and 1 base at J, with 10 bases in the middle. The CDR3 has 15 residues. The CDR3 region is CASSESGRESYEQYF. As DNA, the CDR3 is TGCGCCAGCAGTGAGTCCGGCCGCGAATCCTACGAGCAGTACTTC.

This clonotype was observed a handful of times. This chain links TRBV14 with TRBJ2-4; 13 nucleotides match TRBD2. Looked up from germline, CDR1 is SGHDN and CDR2 is FVKESK. Trimming took 4 bases from V and 3 from J; bases not matched to a gene: 6. There are 17 residues in the CDR3. The CDR3: CASSRGLAGVGKNIQYF. The CDR3 DNA sequence: TGTGCCAGCAGCCGTGGACTAGCGGGAGTTGGCAAAAACATTCAGTACTTC.

This clonotype occurred many times. The rearrangement joins TRBV28 to TRBJ2-5; D unresolved. The germline CDR1 and CDR2 sequences are MDHEN and SYDVKM. V was clipped by 1 base and J by 2 bases, with 5 bases between them. The CDR3 totals 13 residues. The DNA of the CDR3 is TGTGCCAGCAGTTTATCTATTCAAGAGACCCAGTACTTC. Translating gives CASSLSIQETQYF.

The chain employs TRBV20-1 and TRBJ2-3; D perhaps matches TRBD2 (5 bases). This CDR3 has 16 amino acids. Looked up from germline, CDR1 is DFQATT and CDR2 is SNEGSKA (reference sequence). The ends were cut back, 6 bases at V and 2 bases at J, with 21 bases in the middle. CDR3 sequence reads: CSAPFPGTTPTDTQYF. The CDR3 DNA follows: TGCAGTGCGCCCTTTCCGGGAACAACACCCACAGATACGCAGTATTTT.

This clonotype was recorded at least ten times. The chain is built from TRBV5-1 and TRBJ1-3; possibly TRBD1 for D (5 bases). Germline V CDR1 and CDR2: SGHRS, YFSETQ. This CDR3 has 15 residues. V dropped 4 bases and J dropped 4 bases, with 15 bases sitting between them. The CDR3 region is CASSVTGLVGNTIYF. The CDR3 nucleotides read TGCGCCAGCAGCGTAACGGGACTTGTGGGAAACACCATATATTTT. Complete variable domain (other parts from reference TRBV5-1 and TRBJ1-3): KAGVTQTPRYLIKTRGQQVTLSCSPISGHRSVSWYQQTPGQGLQFLFEYFSETQRNKGNFPGRFSGRQFSNSRSEMNVSTLELGDSALYLCASSVTGLVGNTIYFGEGSWLTVV.

This clonotype was counted ten times or more. This chain uses TRBV19 with TRBJ2-1; TRBD2 matches 9 bases. Germline V gene sequence: CDR1 LNHDA, CDR2 SQIVND (reference sequence). The CDR3 is made up of 15 amino acids. V lost 5 bases and J lost 7; bases outside the gene matches: 9. Here the CDR3 reads CASSLGPSGANEQFF. The CDR3 nucleotides are TGTGCCAGTAGTCTCGGGCCTAGCGGGGCTAATGAGCAGTTCTTC. The variable domain in full, completed from reference TRBV19 and TRBJ2-1, reads DGGITQSPKYLFRKEGQNVTLSCEQNLNHDAMYWYRQDPGQGLRLIYYSQIVNDFQKGDIAEGYSVSREKKESFPLTVTSAQKNPTAFYLCASSLGPSGANEQFFGPGTRLTVL.

This rearrangement joins TRBV28 to TRBJ2-7, with TRBD2 identical over 14 bases. The CDR3 covers 16 residues. V lost 5 bases, J lost 2 bases, and 5 bases stayed unmatched. CDR1 and CDR2 from the germline V gene are MDHEN and SYDVKM. DNA of the CDR3: TGTGCCAGCAGTATGGGACTAGCGGGAGCGACCTACGAGCAGTACTTC. It translates to CASSMGLAGATYEQYF.

Many counts were recorded for this clonotype. The rearrangement links TRBV9 to TRBJ2-1; D is unresolved. The CDR3 covers 15 residues. Germline V gives CDR1 SGDLS, CDR2 YYNGEE. Trimming removed 0 bases at V and 2 bases at J, with 9 bases between. The CDR3 region has the DNA TGTGCCAGCAGCGTAGTTTATCGAACCTACAATGAGCAGTTCTTC. Its translation: CASSVVYRTYNEQFF.

Turning to this clonotype: This clone may be a read error of a much larger clone one base away. The chain combines TRBV7-3 with TRBJ2-2, with 13 bases fitting TRBD2. CDR1 SGHTA and CDR2 FQGTGA come from the germline V gene. This CDR3 is 19 amino acids long. V was clipped by 2 bases and J by 4 bases; unmatched bases: 10. CDR3 bases: TGTGCCAGCAGCTTACGAGGACTAGCGGGAGCCCCGGCCACCGGGGAGCTGTTTTTT. Protein product: CASSLRGLAGAPATGELFF.

Many counts were recorded for this clonotype. This chain links TRBV6-5 with TRBJ1-2, with D maybe TRBD1 (5 bases). The CDR3 loop spans 14 amino acids. V lost 2 bases to trimming and J lost 8 bases, with 15 bases between them. The germline gives CDR1 MNHEY, CDR2 SVGAGI. For the CDR3, the DNA is TGTGCCAGCAGTTACCGGGGGGTAACAGCCGGCTACACCTTC. Encoded protein: CASSYRGVTAGYTF.

The rearrangement joins TRBV20-1 to TRBJ2-3; possibly TRBD2 for D (6 bases). The CDR3 runs to 15 residues. Trimming left V 6 bases short and J 0 bases short, with 16 bases between. The germline CDR1 and CDR2 sequences are DFQATT and SNEGSKA (reference sequence). The DNA of the CDR3 is TGCAGTGCGTTTTTCGCTAGCGAGAGCACAGATACGCAGTATTTT. This codes for CSAFFASESTDTQYF.

This rearrangement joins TRBV27 to TRBJ1-1; D ambiguous. With 6 bases removed from V and 1 base from J, the gap between germline ends came to 12 bases. The CDR3 loop spans 14 amino acids. CDR1 MNHEY and CDR2 SMNVEV come from the germline V gene (reference sequence). As DNA, the CDR3 is TGTGCCAGCAGCTGGGTGCGGGAGAACACTGAAGCTTTCTTT. Encoded protein: CASSWVRENTEAFF.

Ten or more counts support this clonotype. The chain joins TRBV5-1 to TRBJ1-1; D gene unclear. Germline V CDR1 and CDR2: SGHRS, YFSETQ. The CDR3 covers 14 residues. Trimming removed 4 bases at V and 4 bases at J, with 14 bases between. The CDR3 coding sequence is TGCGCCAGCAGCCCTCTCGCCGAGGGCACTGAAGCTTTCTTT. It translates to CASSPLAEGTEAFF.

Only a few counts were recorded for this clonotype. This chain connects TRBV19 to TRBJ1-5; TRBD1 might be the D (6 bases). The ends were cut back, 5 bases at V and 2 bases at J, with 16 bases in the middle. This CDR3 region has 16 residues. Looked up from germline, CDR1 is LNHDA and CDR2 is SQIVND (reference sequence). This CDR3 is CASSFTGIVGNQPQHF. As DNA, the CDR3 is TGTGCCAGTAGTTTCACAGGGATTGTTGGCAATCAGCCCCAGCATTTT.

This clonotype was observed many times. This chain links TRBV15 with TRBJ2-3, with 7 bases that match TRBD2. V trimming: 5 bases; J trimming: 2 bases; junction bases outside the gene matches: 10. Germline V gene lookup returns CDR1 LNHNV and CDR2 YYDKDF (reference sequence). This CDR3 comprises 16 residues. The CDR3 region is CATSRKLATNTDTQYF. In DNA, the CDR3 is TGTGCCACCAGCCGTAAACTAGCGACCAACACAGATACGCAGTATTTT.

This clonotype was counted a single time. The genes are TRBV27 and TRBJ2-7; 14 bases agree with TRBD2. The CDR3 contains 15 residues. V shed 3 bases, J shed 4 bases, and the junction held 2 bases outside the gene matches. Per the germline V gene, CDR1 is MNHEY and CDR2 is SMNVEV (reference sequence). The CDR3 here is CASSFGTSGRYEQYF. DNA of the CDR3: TGTGCCAGCAGTTTCGGGACTAGCGGGAGATACGAGCAGTACTTC.

This clonotype showed up many times. The J gene is TRBJ2-1, the V gene TRBV27, with 8 bases that match TRBD1. The CDR3 covers 15 residues. Germline CDR1 reads MNHEY; CDR2 reads SMNVEV (reference sequence). V lost 5 bases, J lost 7 bases, and 10 bases stayed unmatched. CDR3 nucleotide sequence: TGTGCCAGCAGTCCAAGGACAGGGTTCGAAAATGAGCAGTTCTTC. It codes for CASSPRTGFENEQFF.

The CDR3 region is CASSPLLQGNTEAFF. DNA of the CDR3: TGTGCCAGCTCACCACTGCTACAGGGGAACACTGAAGCTTTCTTT. The genes are TRBV18 and TRBJ1-1; TRBD1 might be the D (6 bases). Trimming removed 1 base from V and 1 base from J, with 10 bases in between. Germline CDR1 reads KGHSH; CDR2 reads LQKENI. The CDR3 has 15 residues.

This clonotype was detected ten times or more. The J gene is TRBJ2-7, the V gene TRBV4-1; the D gene is possibly TRBD2 (5 bases). V was trimmed by 2 bases and J by 3 bases, leaving 11 bases between them. The CDR3 loop spans 14 amino acids. Germline V gives CDR1 MGHRA, CDR2 YSYEKL. The CDR3: CASSQPFEGYEQYF. Written as DNA, the CDR3 is TGCGCCAGCAGCCAACCCTTCGAGGGCTACGAGCAGTACTTC.

This clonotype was seen repeatedly, ten times or more. The V gene is TRBV28, the J gene TRBJ2-5; possible D gene TRBD1, 7 bases. V was shortened by 5 bases and J by 5 bases, with 15 bases between the two germline ends. CDR1 is MDHEN and CDR2 is SYDVKM in the germline V gene. The CDR3 is 14 residues long. CDR3 sequence reads: CASSPGGLQETQYF. The CDR3 nucleotides read TGTGCCAGCAGTCCAGGGGGACTCCAGGAGACCCAGTACTTC.

About this clonotype: A read error may account for a junction end that differs from germline. The chain employs TRBV9 and TRBJ2-7; TRBD1 aligns across 7 bases. This CDR3 is 14 amino acids long. Germline V gene sequence: CDR1 SGDLS, CDR2 YYNGEE. Here the CDR3 reads CASRVDTGAYEQYF. The CDR3 region has the DNA TGTGCCAGCAGAGTAGACACAGGGGCCTACGAGCAGTACTTC.